Shown below are 7 T cell receptor beta chains from a single sample sequenced in a study of neurological immune-mediated disorders. Each CDR3 protein gets one entry after TCRdb re-called the 5' RACE reads with MiXCR. The data contain about 46,000 distinct CDR3 sequences, approximately 2.8% of them singletons. Sequenced sample: PBMCs. Source of these receptors: a woman aged 45-60 years with multiple sclerosis.

This clonotype was observed at least ten times. The gene calls are TRBV5-6 and TRBJ2-2; D not resolved. The CDR3 covers 14 residues. Germline CDR1 is SGHDT and CDR2 is YYEEEE. Trimming left V 2 bases short and J 6 bases short, with 11 bases between. The CDR3, as DNA: TGTGCCAGCAGCTTAAGTCTAGGCCCCGGGGAGCTGTTTTTT. Translation gives CASSLSLGPGELFF.

This clonotype was seen at least ten times. The chain couples TRBV3-1 to TRBJ2-1; possibly TRBD1 for D (7 bases). The CDR3 spans 16 residues. In germline, CDR1 is LGHDT, CDR2 YNNKEL (reference sequence). V shed 1 base and J shed 3 bases, with 13 bases lying between them. CDR3 loop: CASSQAGAGGYNEQFF. DNA of the CDR3: TGTGCCAGCAGCCAAGCGGGGGCAGGGGGCTACAATGAGCAGTTCTTC.

This clonotype occurred many times. The chain uses TRBV7-6 and TRBJ2-2; D possibly corresponds to TRBD1 (7 bases). The V and J ends lost 5 bases and 0 bases respectively, with 13 bases between them. Germline-derived CDR1 and CDR2 are SGHVS and FNYEAQ. The CDR3 contains 16 residues. DNA for the CDR3: TGTGCCAGCAGCCCTCGGAGGGGGCCGAACACCGGGGAGCTGTTTTTT. It translates to CASSPRRGPNTGELFF.

This clonotype showed up many times. The CDR3 spells CASSSGTGGFLNTEAFF. As DNA, the CDR3 is TGCGCCAGCAGCTCCGGGACAGGGGGTTTTCTGAACACTGAAGCTTTCTTT. V usage is TRBV5-1 and J usage is TRBJ1-1; 11 bases align to TRBD1. The V segment lost 3 bases and the J segment 0 bases; nucleotides outside the gene matches: 7. The CDR3 has 17 amino acids. The germline gives CDR1 SGHRS, CDR2 YFSETQ.

This clonotype was seen many times. This rearrangement joins TRBV6-5 to TRBJ2-7, with 10 nucleotides matching TRBD1. Germline CDR1 is MNHEY and CDR2 is SVGAGI. The CDR3 has 14 amino acids. V lost 6 bases to trimming and J lost 7 bases; unmatched junction nucleotides: 9. The CDR3 region is CASSKGTGALEQYF. CDR3 bases: TGTGCCAGCAGCAAAGGGACAGGGGCGTTGGAGCAGTACTTC.

This clonotype came up many times. V usage is TRBV5-1 and J usage is TRBJ2-1; D unresolved. V lost 4 bases and J lost 7, with 6 bases in between. Per the germline V gene, CDR1 is SGHRS and CDR2 is YFSETQ. The CDR3 spans 11 residues. The DNA for the CDR3 is TGCGCCAGCAGCACCTTGAATGAGCAGTTCTTC. This codes for CASSTLNEQFF.

This clonotype came up many times. This chain uses TRBV20-1 with TRBJ2-7; no reliable D call. CDR1 DFQATT and CDR2 SNEGSKA come from the germline V gene (reference sequence). This CDR3 is 14 amino acids long. The V end lost 0 bases, the J end lost 2 bases, and 11 bases lay between the germline ends. The chain's CDR3 is CSARDPQEPYEQYF. For the CDR3, the DNA is TGCAGTGCTAGAGATCCCCAGGAACCCTACGAGCAGTACTTC.